The 30 T cell receptor beta chains below were found in one sample sequenced in a study of control samples from healthy donors and cancer patients. TCRdb's table, derived via immunoSEQ multiplex PCR, lists solely in-frame clones and lacks some. The table includes tens of thousands of clones, about four fifths detected once. Input material: PBMCs. Every receptor here comes from a woman in her forties or fifties with lung cancer.

V is TRBV5-5 and J is TRBJ1-6, with a possible D match to TRBD1 (6 bases). The germline V gene encodes CDR1 SGHKS and CDR2 YYEKEE (reference sequence). The germline V and J ends were trimmed by 0 bases and 10 bases, with 11 bases remaining between them. This CDR3 has 14 amino acids. Here the CDR3 DNA reads TGTGCCAGCAGCTTGGCGGCAGGGGTATCACCCCTCCACTTT. Translating it yields CASSLAAGVSPLHF. The full variable domain, its missing parts supplied by reference TRBV5-5 and TRBJ1-6, is DAGVTQSPTHLIKTRGQQVTLRCSPISGHKSVSWYQQVLGQGPQFIFQYYEKEERGRGNFPDRFSARQFPNYSSELNVNALLLGDSALYLCASSLAAGVSPLHFGNGTRLTVT.

The chain carries TRBV7-2 and TRBJ2-2; D may be TRBD1 or TRBD2 (5 bases each). Trimming took 1 base from V and 5 from J, leaving 11 bases between them. Germline lookup yields CDR1 SGHTA and CDR2 FQGNSA. The CDR3 is 15 residues long. The chain's CDR3 is CASSLDPGRTGELFF. CDR3 nucleotides: TGTGCCAGCAGCTTAGATCCAGGGAGAACCGGGGAGCTGTTTTTT.

The gene calls are TRBV15 and TRBJ1-1; possible D gene TRBD1, 6 bases. CDR1 and CDR2 from the germline V gene are LNHNV and YYDKDF (reference sequence). Trimming took 3 bases from V and 5 from J, leaving 16 bases between them. This CDR3 is 15 amino acids long. The CDR3 DNA follows: TGTGCCACCAGCAGTCTCAATTCAGGGGAGACTGAAGCTTTCTTT. Its protein product is CATSSLNSGETEAFF.

The V call is TRBV4-1, the J call TRBJ2-5; 7 positions match TRBD2. The CDR3 runs to 15 residues. V lost 1 base, J lost 3 bases, and 5 bases stayed unmatched. Germline values: CDR1 MGHRA, CDR2 YSYEKL. This CDR3 reads CASSQGRGREETQYF. The CDR3 region has the DNA TGCGCCAGCAGCCAAGGGCGGGGGAGGGAAGAGACCCAGTACTTC.

The chain links TRBV5-5 to TRBJ2-7; 10 bases are a match to TRBD1. The CDR3 consists of 16 residues. With V trimmed by 3 bases and J by 0 bases, 6 bases remained unmatched. Germline CDR1 is SGHKS and CDR2 is YYEKEE (reference sequence). CDR3 bases: TGTGCCAGCAGCTCCCAGGGACAGGGGTTCTCCTACGAGCAGTACTTC. Amino acids: CASSSQGQGFSYEQYF.

This sequence joins TRBV19 and TRBJ2-1; D assignment may be TRBD1 or TRBD2 (5 bases each). Germline loops: CDR1 LNHDA, CDR2 SQIVND (reference sequence). The CDR3 extends over 15 amino acids. Trimming left V 5 bases short and J 6 bases short, with 17 bases between. CDR3 sequence reads: CASSVGTPSINEQFF. CDR3 bases: TGTGCCAGTAGTGTCGGGACCCCCTCGATCAATGAGCAGTTCTTC.

This clone was seen a single time. The chain uses TRBV7-2 and TRBJ1-1, with D maybe TRBD1 (5 bases). V was cut by 5 bases and J by 1 base, with 11 bases left in between. The germline V gene has CDR1 SGHTA and CDR2 FQGNSA. This CDR3 contains 14 residues. In DNA form, the CDR3 reads TGTGCCAGCAGCCCCCCGGGGGGGAACACTGAAGCTTTCTTT. Amino acids: CASSPPGGNTEAFF.

The J gene is TRBJ2-3, the V gene TRBV7-2; a weak D match, TRBD1 (5 bases). Germline-derived CDR1 and CDR2 are SGHTA and FQGNSA. This CDR3 has 14 amino acids. The V end was cut by 2 bases, the J end by 3 bases, with 9 bases between. CDR3 region: CASSLKSGTDTQYF. As DNA, the CDR3 is TGTGCCAGCAGCTTAAAGTCAGGGACAGATACGCAGTATTTT.

Only a few counts were recorded for this clone. The chain employs TRBV12-3 or TRBV12-4 and TRBJ1-2; 7 bases are a match to TRBD1. This CDR3 has 12 amino acids. The junction had 1 base not matched to a gene; V was cut back by 5 bases and J by 4 bases. CDR3 nucleotide sequence: TGTGCCAGCAGTGACAGGGTCTATGGCTACACCTTC. Translating it yields CASSDRVYGYTF.

The sample holds a few counts of this clone. V is TRBV14 and J is TRBJ1-6; D remains unclear. Germline loops: CDR1 SGHDN, CDR2 FVKESK. V was trimmed by 1 base and J by 7 bases, leaving 8 bases between them. The CDR3 is made up of 14 amino acids. CDR3 sequence: CASSQVALNSPLHF. DNA for the CDR3: TGTGCCAGCAGCCAAGTAGCCTTGAATTCACCCCTCCACTTT.

The chain joins TRBV20-1 to TRBJ2-7, with TRBD1 matching over 9 bases. The CDR3 sequence is 14 residues long. The V gene's germline CDR1 is DFQATT and CDR2 SNEGSKA (reference sequence). Unmatched junction bases numbered 4, after V lost 3 bases and J lost 1 base. CDR3 amino acids: CSASGQGSSYEQYF. In nucleotides, the CDR3 is TGCAGTGCTAGTGGACAGGGGTCGTCCTACGAGCAGTACTTC.

The genes are TRBV18 and TRBJ1-1, with no clear D. V was shortened by 3 bases and J by 1 base, with 12 bases between the two germline ends. The CDR3 contains 15 residues. Germline V gene sequence: CDR1 KGHSH, CDR2 LQKENI. CDR3 nucleotide sequence: TGTGCCAGCTCACCCGCTGGGGTCGGGAACACTGAAGCTTTCTTT. Its protein product is CASSPAGVGNTEAFF.

V usage is TRBV7-2 and J usage is TRBJ1-1; 9 bases are shared with TRBD1. The V gene end was trimmed by 3 bases and the J gene end by 4 bases; junction bases not matched to a gene: 12. In germline, CDR1 is SGHTA, CDR2 FQGNSA. This CDR3 is built from 17 residues. The chain's CDR3 is CASSFLTGTGRSTEAFF. DNA for the CDR3: TGTGCCAGCAGCTTTCTAACGGGGACAGGGCGTAGCACTGAAGCTTTCTTT.

In its sample, this clone was seen once. The genes are TRBV19 and TRBJ2-6; 8 positions match TRBD1. This CDR3 spans 18 amino acids. V shed 5 bases, J shed 0 bases, and the junction held 9 bases outside the gene matches. The germline gives CDR1 LNHDA, CDR2 SQIVND (reference sequence). CDR3: CASSPEGQVSSGANVLTF. The CDR3 DNA follows: TGTGCCAGTAGTCCAGAGGGACAGGTTAGCTCTGGGGCCAACGTCCTGACTTTC.

This chain links TRBV27 with TRBJ1-1; 7 nucleotides match TRBD1. The CDR3 spans 14 residues. J lost 6 bases, V lost 5 bases, and 9 bases had no gene match. In germline, CDR1 is MNHEY, CDR2 SMNVEV (reference sequence). The CDR3 is CASSTGVYPPEAFF. The CDR3 DNA sequence: TGTGCCAGCAGTACAGGGGTATACCCCCCTGAAGCTTTCTTT.

J is TRBJ2-2 and V is TRBV19; 10 bases agree with TRBD1. CDR1 LNHDA and CDR2 SQIVND come from the germline V gene (reference sequence). The CDR3 sequence is 15 residues long. Trimming took 5 bases from V and 5 from J; bases not matched to a gene: 5. The chain's CDR3 is CASSRDRGGTGELFF. CDR3 nucleotides: TGTGCCAGTAGTCGGGACAGGGGAGGGACCGGGGAGCTGTTTTTT.

Worth noting for this clone: Germline is not matched at one junction end, which may reflect a read error. The CDR3: CASSYEDF. DNA of the CDR3: TGTGCCAGCAGTTACGAGGACTTC. V gene TRBV27 combines with J gene TRBJ1-2; D is unclear. Looked up from germline, CDR1 is MNHEY and CDR2 is SMNVEV (reference sequence). The CDR3 spans 8 residues.

The chain links TRBV9 to TRBJ2-2; 8 bases align to TRBD1. The germline V gene encodes CDR1 SGDLS and CDR2 YYNGEE. The CDR3 is made up of 17 amino acids. V lost 1 base, J lost 3 bases, and 8 bases stayed unmatched. CDR3 loop: CASSVPRGRGDTGELFF. The CDR3 DNA is TGTGCCAGCAGCGTACCCAGGGGGCGCGGGGACACCGGGGAGCTGTTTTTT.

The chain's CDR3 is CSVESDRPNTEAFF. CDR3 nucleotide sequence: TGCAGCGTTGAATCGGACAGGCCGAACACTGAAGCTTTCTTT. This chain links TRBV29-1 with TRBJ1-1; 7 positions agree with TRBD1. With 2 bases clipped from V and 1 base from J, the junction kept 4 bases outside the gene matches. The CDR3 runs to 14 residues. CDR1 SQVTM and CDR2 ANQGSEA come from the germline V gene.

The DNA of the CDR3 is TGTGCCAGCAGCCTGGACAGGGCGGAGGTTGCTGAAGCTTTCTTT. It codes for CASSLDRAEVAEAFF. The V and J genes are TRBV7-6 and TRBJ1-1, with 8 bases identical to TRBD1. The CDR3 loop spans 15 amino acids. With V trimmed by 5 bases and J by 6 bases, 11 bases remained unmatched. Germline-derived CDR1 and CDR2 are SGHVS and FNYEAQ.

J is TRBJ2-6 and V is TRBV7-9, with D possibly TRBD1 on 5 matching bases. The CDR3 extends over 14 amino acids. The germline gives CDR1 SEHNR, CDR2 FQNEAQ (reference sequence). Trimming stripped 5 bases from V and 1 base from J, with 6 bases between. CDR3 coding DNA: TGTGCCAGCAGCCAGGGATCTGGGGCCAACGTCCTGACTTTC. This encodes CASSQGSGANVLTF.

J is TRBJ2-7 and V is TRBV6-5; 11 nucleotides align to TRBD1. The CDR3 sequence is 14 residues long. The germline V gene encodes CDR1 MNHEY and CDR2 SVGAGI. Trimming at V came to 6 bases and at J to 6 bases, leaving 7 bases not matched to a gene. CDR3 residues: CASRTPGQGGEQYF. Written as DNA, the CDR3 is TGTGCCAGCAGGACCCCGGGACAGGGGGGCGAGCAGTACTTC.

The rearrangement links TRBV19 to TRBJ2-7, with 8 bases that match TRBD1. J was trimmed by 4 bases and V by 3 bases; bases with no gene match: 5. The germline V gene has CDR1 LNHDA and CDR2 SQIVND (reference sequence). The CDR3 is made up of 14 amino acids. CDR3 bases: TGTGCCAGTAGTATCTCAGGGGGCGAATACGAGCAGTACTTC. Its protein product is CASSISGGEYEQYF. Filled out from reference TRBV19 and TRBJ2-7, the complete variable domain reads DGGITQSPKYLFRKEGQNVTLSCEQNLNHDAMYWYRQDPGQGLRLIYYSQIVNDFQKGDIAEGYSVSREKKESFPLTVTSAQKNPTAFYLCASSISGGEYEQYFGPGTRLTVT.

The chain combines TRBV19 with TRBJ1-5; TRBD1 might be the D (5 bases). CDR3 size: 17 residues. Per the germline V gene, CDR1 is LNHDA and CDR2 is SQIVND (reference sequence). Trimming cost V 3 bases and J 4 bases, with 19 bases left between them. CDR3 coding DNA: TGTGCCAGTAGTATCCTAAGGGGAGCAGGTGCGAATCAGCCCCAGCATTTT. Protein product: CASSILRGAGANQPQHF.

The chain recombines TRBV6-2 or TRBV6-3 with TRBJ2-2; TRBD2 matches 13 bases. This CDR3 comprises 17 residues. V shed 6 bases, J shed 4 bases, and the junction held 8 bases outside the gene matches. Germline V gives CDR1 MNHEY, CDR2 SVGEGT. CDR3 coding DNA: TGTGCCAGCAGCGGACTAGCGGGGGCCCGGGGCACCGGGGAGCTGTTTTTT. This gives the protein CASSGLAGARGTGELFF.

This clone was detected only a few times. The sample has other DNA sequences that encode this CDR3 too. The V gene is TRBV7-2, the J gene TRBJ1-5; possible D gene TRBD1, 5 bases. Per the germline V gene, CDR1 is SGHTA and CDR2 is FQGNSA. This CDR3 contains 15 residues. V gave up 3 bases and J gave up 2 bases, with 11 bases separating them. CDR3 in amino acids: CASSFQGSGNQPQHF. The CDR3 coding sequence is TGTGCCAGCAGCTTTCAGGGATCAGGCAATCAGCCCCAGCATTTT.

This clone was counted once. This chain's CDR3 is CASSQTRQSNQPQHF. The CDR3 DNA sequence: TGTGCCAGCAGCCAAACTCGACAGTCCAATCAGCCCCAGCATTTT. The gene calls are TRBV3-1 (or the pseudogene TRBV3-2) and TRBJ1-5, with D possibly TRBD1 on 5 matching bases. V lost 2 bases and J 3 bases, leaving 11 bases between the germline ends. The CDR3 has 15 residues. Germline V gene lookup returns CDR1 LGHDT and CDR2 YNNKEL (reference sequence).

The CDR3: CASSTRDRIANYGYTF. The CDR3 nucleotides are TGTGCCAGCAGTACCCGGGACAGGATTGCTAACTATGGCTACACCTTC. This chain joins TRBV5-6 and TRBJ1-2; 8 bases line up with TRBD1. This CDR3 contains 16 residues. The germline CDR1 and CDR2 sequences are SGHDT and YYEEEE. The V segment lost 5 bases and the J segment 0 bases; nucleotides outside the gene matches: 9.

The chain has TRBV9 and TRBJ1-6; D might be TRBD1 (6 bases). Germline CDR1 SGDLS, CDR2 YYNGEE. Trimming took 0 bases from V and 9 from J, leaving 13 bases between them. CDR3 length: 15 residues. The CDR3 protein is CASSVEGGQFSPLHF. In DNA form, the CDR3 reads TGTGCCAGCAGCGTAGAGGGGGGGCAGTTTTCACCCCTCCACTTT.

This chain joins TRBV7-2 and TRBJ1-2, with 7 bases that match TRBD1. This CDR3 contains 12 residues. The ends lost 3 bases at V and 6 bases at J; junction bases unmatched: 1. Germline V CDR1 and CDR2: SGHTA, FQGNSA. CDR3 DNA: TGTGCCAGCAGCTTCCAGGGGGATGGCTACACCTTC. The encoded protein is CASSFQGDGYTF.